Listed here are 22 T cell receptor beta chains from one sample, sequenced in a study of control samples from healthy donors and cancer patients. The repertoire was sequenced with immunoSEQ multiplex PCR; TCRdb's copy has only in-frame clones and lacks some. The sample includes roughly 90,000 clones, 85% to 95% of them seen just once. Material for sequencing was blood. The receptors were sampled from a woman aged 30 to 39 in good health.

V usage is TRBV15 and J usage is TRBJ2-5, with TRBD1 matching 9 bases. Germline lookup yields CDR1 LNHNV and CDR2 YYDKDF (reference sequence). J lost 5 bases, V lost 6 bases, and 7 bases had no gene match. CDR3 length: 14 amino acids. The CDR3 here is CATSLQGAGETQYF. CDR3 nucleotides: TGTGCCACCAGTTTACAGGGGGCGGGGGAGACCCAGTACTTC.

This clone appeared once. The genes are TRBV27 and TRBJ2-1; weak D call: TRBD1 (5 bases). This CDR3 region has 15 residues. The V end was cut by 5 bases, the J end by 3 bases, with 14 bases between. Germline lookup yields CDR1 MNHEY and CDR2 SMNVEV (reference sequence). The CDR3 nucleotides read TGTGCCAGCAGTCACGACAGAAGGATCTACAATGAGCAGTTCTTC. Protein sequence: CASSHDRRIYNEQFF.

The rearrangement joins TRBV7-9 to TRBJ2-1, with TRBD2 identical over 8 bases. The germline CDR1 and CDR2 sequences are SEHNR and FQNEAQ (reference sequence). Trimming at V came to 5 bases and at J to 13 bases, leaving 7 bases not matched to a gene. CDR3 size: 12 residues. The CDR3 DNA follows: TGTGCCAGCAGCAAAAACGGGGGGGCCCAGTTCTTC. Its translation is CASSKNGGAQFF.

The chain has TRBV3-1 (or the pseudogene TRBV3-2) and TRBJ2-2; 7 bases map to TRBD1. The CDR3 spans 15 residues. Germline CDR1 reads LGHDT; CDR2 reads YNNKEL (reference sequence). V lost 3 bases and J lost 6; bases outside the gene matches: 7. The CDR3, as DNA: TGTGCCAGCAGCCAGATGACAGGGCGACCCGGGGAGCTGTTTTTT. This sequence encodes CASSQMTGRPGELFF.

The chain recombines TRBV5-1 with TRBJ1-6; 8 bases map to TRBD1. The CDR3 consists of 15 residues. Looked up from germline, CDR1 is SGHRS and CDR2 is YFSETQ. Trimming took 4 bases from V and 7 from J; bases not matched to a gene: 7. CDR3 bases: TGCGCCAGCAGCCCTGGACAGGGACCAAATTCACCCCTCCACTTT. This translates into CASSPGQGPNSPLHF.

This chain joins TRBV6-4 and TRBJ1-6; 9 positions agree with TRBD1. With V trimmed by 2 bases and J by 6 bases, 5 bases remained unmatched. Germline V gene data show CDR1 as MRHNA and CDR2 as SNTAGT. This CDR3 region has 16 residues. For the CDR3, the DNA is TGTGCCAGCAGTGACAAAGACAGGGGGGGTAATTCACCCCTCCACTTT. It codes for CASSDKDRGGNSPLHF.

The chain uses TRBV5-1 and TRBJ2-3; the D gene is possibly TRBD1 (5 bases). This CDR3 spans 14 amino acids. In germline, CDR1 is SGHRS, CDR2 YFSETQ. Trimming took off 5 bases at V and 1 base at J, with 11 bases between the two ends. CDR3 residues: CASRSEGGTDTQYF. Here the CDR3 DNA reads TGCGCCAGCAGATCGGAAGGGGGCACAGATACGCAGTATTTT.

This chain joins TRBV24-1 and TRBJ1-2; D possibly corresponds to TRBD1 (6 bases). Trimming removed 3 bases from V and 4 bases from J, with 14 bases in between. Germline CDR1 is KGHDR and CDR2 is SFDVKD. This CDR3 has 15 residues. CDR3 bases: TGTGCCACCAGTGATCCCAGGGGTGATATCTATGGCTACACCTTC. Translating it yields CATSDPRGDIYGYTF.

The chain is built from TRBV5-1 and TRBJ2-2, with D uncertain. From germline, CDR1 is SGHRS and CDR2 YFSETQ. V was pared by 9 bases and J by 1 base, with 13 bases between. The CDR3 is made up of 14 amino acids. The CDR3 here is CATRRTENTGELFF. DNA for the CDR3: TGCGCCACCCGACGAACAGAGAACACCGGGGAGCTGTTTTTT.

The CDR3 protein is CASSPTLGGRGGSGANVLTF. The CDR3 DNA reads TGTGCCAGCAGCCCCACCTTGGGTGGCAGGGGGGGCTCTGGGGCCAACGTCCTGACTTTC. The chain recombines TRBV9 with TRBJ2-6; D is possibly TRBD1 or TRBD2 (7 bases each). CDR1 and CDR2 (germline): SGDLS, YYNGEE. CDR3 length equals 20 residues. V was shortened by 4 bases and J by 0 bases, with 23 bases between the two germline ends.

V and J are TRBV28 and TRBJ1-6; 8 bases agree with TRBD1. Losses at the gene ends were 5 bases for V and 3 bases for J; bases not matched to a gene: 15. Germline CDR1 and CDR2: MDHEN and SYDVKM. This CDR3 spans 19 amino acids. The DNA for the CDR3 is TGTGCCAGCAGTCCGCCGGGGACAGGTATAATCGGCTATAATTCACCCCTCCACTTT. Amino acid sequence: CASSPPGTGIIGYNSPLHF. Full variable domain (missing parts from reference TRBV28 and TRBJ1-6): DVKVTQSSRYLVKRTGEKVFLECVQDMDHENMFWYRQDPGLGLRLIYFSYDVKMKEKGDIPEGYSVSREKKERFSLILESASTNQTSMYLCASSPPGTGIIGYNSPLHFGNGTRLTVT.

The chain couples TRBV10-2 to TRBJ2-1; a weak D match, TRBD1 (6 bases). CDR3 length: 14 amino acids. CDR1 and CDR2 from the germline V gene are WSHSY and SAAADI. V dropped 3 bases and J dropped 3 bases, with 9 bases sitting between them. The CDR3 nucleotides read TGCGCCAGCAGTGACGGGACATACTACAATGAGCAGTTCTTC. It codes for CASSDGTYYNEQFF.

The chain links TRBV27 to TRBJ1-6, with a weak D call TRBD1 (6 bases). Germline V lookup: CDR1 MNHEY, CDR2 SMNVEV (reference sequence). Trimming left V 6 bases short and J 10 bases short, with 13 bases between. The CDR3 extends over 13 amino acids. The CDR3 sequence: CASRDRWGSPLHF. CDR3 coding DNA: TGTGCCAGCAGAGACAGGTGGGGCTCACCCCTCCACTTT.

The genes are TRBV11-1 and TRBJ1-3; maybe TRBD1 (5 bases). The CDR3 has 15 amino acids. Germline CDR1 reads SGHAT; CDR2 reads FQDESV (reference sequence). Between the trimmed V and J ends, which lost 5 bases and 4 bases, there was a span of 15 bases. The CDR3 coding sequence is TGTGCCAGCAGCCTACTTGGGACGGGCGGAAACACCATATATTTT. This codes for CASSLLGTGGNTIYF.

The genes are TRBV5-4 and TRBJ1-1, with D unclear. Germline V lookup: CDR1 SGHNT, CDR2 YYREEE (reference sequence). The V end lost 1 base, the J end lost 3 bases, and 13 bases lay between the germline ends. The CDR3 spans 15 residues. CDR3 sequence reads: CASSLRSAADTEAFF. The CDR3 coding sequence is TGTGCCAGCAGCTTGCGATCGGCCGCGGACACTGAAGCTTTCTTT.

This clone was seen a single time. This CDR3 reads CASSFRDSSGNTIYF. The CDR3 DNA reads as TGTGCCAGTAGTTTCCGGGACAGCTCTGGAAACACCATATATTTT. The V call is TRBV19, the J call TRBJ1-3; 7 nucleotides align to TRBD1. The CDR3 length is 15 residues. V lost 5 bases to trimming and J lost 0 bases; unmatched junction nucleotides: 4. Germline V gene sequence: CDR1 LNHDA, CDR2 SQIVND (reference sequence). The whole variable domain, filled in from reference TRBV19 and TRBJ1-3, reads DGGITQSPKYLFRKEGQNVTLSCEQNLNHDAMYWYRQDPGQGLRLIYYSQIVNDFQKGDIAEGYSVSREKKESFPLTVTSAQKNPTAFYLCASSFRDSSGNTIYFGEGSWLTVV.

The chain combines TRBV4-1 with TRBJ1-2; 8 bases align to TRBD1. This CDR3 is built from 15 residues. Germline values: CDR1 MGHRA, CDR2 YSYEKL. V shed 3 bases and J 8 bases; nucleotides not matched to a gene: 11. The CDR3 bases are TGCGCCAGCAGCCAGGTCACGACAGGGGAGGACGGCTACACCTTC. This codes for CASSQVTTGEDGYTF.

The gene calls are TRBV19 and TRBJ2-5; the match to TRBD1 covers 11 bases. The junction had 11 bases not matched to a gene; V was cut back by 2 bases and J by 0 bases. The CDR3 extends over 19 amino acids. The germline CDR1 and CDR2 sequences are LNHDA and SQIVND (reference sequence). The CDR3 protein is CASSIRPYRDRGYQETQYF. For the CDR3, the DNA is TGTGCCAGTAGTATAAGACCTTACCGGGACAGGGGGTACCAAGAGACCCAGTACTTC.

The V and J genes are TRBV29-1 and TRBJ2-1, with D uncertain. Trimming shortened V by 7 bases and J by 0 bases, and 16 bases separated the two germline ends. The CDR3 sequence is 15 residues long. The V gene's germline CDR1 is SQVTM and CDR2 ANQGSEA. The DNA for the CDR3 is TGCAGCGCTAATGGTGGCCATAGCTCCTACAATGAGCAGTTCTTC. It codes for CSANGGHSSYNEQFF.

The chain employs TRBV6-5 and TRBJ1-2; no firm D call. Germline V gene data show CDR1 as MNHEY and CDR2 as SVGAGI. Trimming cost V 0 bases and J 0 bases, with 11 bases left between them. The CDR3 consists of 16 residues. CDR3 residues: CASSYSVGRANYGYTF. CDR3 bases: TGTGCCAGCAGTTACTCGGTGGGCCGAGCTAACTATGGCTACACCTTC.

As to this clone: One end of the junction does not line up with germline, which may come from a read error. Here the CDR3 DNA reads TGTGCCAGCAGTTTATCACAGGCAGCTCAGTCCCAGCATTTT. The encoded protein is CASSLSQAAQSQHF. The V and J genes are TRBV28 and TRBJ1-5; possible D gene TRBD1, 5 bases. CDR3 length equals 14 residues. Germline CDR1 reads MDHEN; CDR2 reads SYDVKM.

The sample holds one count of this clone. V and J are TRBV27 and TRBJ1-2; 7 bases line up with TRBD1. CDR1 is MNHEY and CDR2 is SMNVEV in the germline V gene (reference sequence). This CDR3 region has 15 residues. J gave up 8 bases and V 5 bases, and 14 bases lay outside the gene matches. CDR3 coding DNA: TGTGCCAGCAGTCCTTGGAGACAGGGTATGGGGGGCTACACCTTC. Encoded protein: CASSPWRQGMGGYTF.